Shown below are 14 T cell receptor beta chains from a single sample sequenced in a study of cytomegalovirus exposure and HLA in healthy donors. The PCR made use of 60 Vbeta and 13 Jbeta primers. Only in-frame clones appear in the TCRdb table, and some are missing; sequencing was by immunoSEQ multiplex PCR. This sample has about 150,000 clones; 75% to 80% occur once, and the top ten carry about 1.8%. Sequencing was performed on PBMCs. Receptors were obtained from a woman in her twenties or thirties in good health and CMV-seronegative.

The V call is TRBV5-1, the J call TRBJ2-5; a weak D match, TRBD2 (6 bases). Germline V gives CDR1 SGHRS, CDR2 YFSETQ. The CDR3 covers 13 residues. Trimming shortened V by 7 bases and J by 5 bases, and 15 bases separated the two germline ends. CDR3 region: CASSTGGRETQYF. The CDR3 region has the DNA TGCGCCAGCTCGACCGGGGGAAGGGAGACCCAGTACTTC.

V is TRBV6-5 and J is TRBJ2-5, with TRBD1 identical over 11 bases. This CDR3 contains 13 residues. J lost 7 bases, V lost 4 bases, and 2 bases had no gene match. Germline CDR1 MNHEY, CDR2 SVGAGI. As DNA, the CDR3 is TGTGCCAGCAGTTTTGGACAGGGGGCGACCCAGTACTTC. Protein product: CASSFGQGATQYF.

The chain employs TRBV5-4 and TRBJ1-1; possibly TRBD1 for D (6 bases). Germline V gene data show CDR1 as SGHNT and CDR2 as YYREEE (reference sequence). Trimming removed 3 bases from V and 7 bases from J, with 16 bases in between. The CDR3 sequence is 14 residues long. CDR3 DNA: TGTGCCAGCAGCTCTCAGCAGGGGAAGATTGAAGCTTTCTTT. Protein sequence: CASSSQQGKIEAFF.

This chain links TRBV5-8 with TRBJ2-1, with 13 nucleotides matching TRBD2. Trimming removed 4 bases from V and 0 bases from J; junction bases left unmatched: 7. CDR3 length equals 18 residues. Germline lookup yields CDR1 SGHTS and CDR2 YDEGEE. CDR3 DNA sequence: TGTGCCAGCAGCGAGGGACTAGCGGGGCCGAGCTCCTACAATGAGCAGTTCTTC. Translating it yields CASSEGLAGPSSYNEQFF.

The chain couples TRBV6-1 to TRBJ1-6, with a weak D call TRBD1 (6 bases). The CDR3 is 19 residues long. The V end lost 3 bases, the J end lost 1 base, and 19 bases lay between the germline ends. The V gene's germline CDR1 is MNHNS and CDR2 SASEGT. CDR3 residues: CASSDTGYRGASYNSPLHF. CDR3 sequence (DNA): TGTGCCAGCAGTGATACAGGGTATCGAGGGGCGTCCTATAATTCACCCCTCCACTTT.

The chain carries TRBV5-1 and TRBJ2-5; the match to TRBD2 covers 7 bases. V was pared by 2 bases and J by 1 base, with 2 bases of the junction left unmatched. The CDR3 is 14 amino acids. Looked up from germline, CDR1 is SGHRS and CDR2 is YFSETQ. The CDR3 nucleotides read TGCGCCAGCAGCTTAGGACTAGGCCAAGAGACCCAGTACTTC. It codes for CASSLGLGQETQYF.

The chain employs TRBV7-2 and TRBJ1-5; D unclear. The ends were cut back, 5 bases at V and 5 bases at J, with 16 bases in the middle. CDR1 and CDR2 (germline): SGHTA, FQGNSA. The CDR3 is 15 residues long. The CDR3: CASSTGFQRDQPQHF. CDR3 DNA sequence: TGTGCCAGCAGCACCGGGTTTCAGCGAGATCAGCCCCAGCATTTT.

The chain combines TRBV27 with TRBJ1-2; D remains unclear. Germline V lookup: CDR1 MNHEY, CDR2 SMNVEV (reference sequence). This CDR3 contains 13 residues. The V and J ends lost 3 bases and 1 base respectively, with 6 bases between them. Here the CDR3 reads CASSFRSNYGYTF. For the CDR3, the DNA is TGTGCCAGCAGTTTCCGGAGTAACTATGGCTACACCTTC.

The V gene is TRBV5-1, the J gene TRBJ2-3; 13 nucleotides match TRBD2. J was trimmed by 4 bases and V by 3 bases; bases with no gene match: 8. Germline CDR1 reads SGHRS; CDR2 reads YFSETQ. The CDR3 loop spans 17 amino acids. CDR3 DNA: TGCGCCAGCAGCTGGACTAGCGGGGGCTCACCGGCAGATACGCAGTATTTT. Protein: CASSWTSGGSPADTQYF.

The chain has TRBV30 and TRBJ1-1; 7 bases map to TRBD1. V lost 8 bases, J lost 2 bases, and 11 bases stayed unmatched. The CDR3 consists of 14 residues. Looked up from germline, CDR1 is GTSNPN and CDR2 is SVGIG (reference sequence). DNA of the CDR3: TGTGCCCTTAAGGGGGACAGATCCAACACTGAAGCTTTCTTT. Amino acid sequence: CALKGDRSNTEAFF.

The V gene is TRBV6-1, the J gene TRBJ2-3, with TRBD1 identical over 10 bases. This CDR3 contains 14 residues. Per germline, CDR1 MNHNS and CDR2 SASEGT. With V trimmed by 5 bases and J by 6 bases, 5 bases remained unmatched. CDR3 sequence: CASSQDRGRDTQYF. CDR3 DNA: TGTGCCAGCAGTCAGGACAGGGGGAGGGATACGCAGTATTTT.

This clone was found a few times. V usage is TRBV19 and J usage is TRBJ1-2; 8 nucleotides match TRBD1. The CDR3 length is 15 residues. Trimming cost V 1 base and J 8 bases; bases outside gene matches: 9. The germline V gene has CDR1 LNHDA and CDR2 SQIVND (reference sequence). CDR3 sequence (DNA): TGTGCCAGTAGTATAGCCGAAAGGACAGGGAGCGGCTACACCTTC. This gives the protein CASSIAERTGSGYTF.

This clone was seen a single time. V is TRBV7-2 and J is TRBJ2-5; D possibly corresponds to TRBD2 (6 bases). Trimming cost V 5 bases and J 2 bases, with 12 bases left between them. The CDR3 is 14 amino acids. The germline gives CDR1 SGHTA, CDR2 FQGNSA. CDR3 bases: TGTGCCAGCAGCCCCGGTGGGACTCAAGAGACCCAGTACTTC. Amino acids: CASSPGGTQETQYF.

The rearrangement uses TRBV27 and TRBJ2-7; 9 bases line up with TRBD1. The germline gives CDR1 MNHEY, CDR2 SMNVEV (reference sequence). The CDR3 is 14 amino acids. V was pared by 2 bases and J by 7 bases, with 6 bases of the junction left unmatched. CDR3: CASSLLQGAGEQYF. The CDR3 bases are TGTGCCAGCAGTTTACTACAGGGGGCGGGGGAGCAGTACTTC.